This T cell receptor (beta chain) was identified during a study of CD8+ T cells in alopecia areata. This CDR3 contains 16 residues. It was cDNA, reverse transcribed from extracted RNA, that served as the sequencing template. TCRdb's copy holds only in-frame clones and misses some; the assay was immunoSEQ multiplex PCR. The data show 65,000 to 95,000 clones, with roughly half seen just once and approximately 5.4% held by the top ten. Sequences were obtained from NKG2D-high CD8+ T cells sorted from blood. The TCR comes from a human donor with alopecia areata. The chain links TRBV12-2 to TRBJ2-3; the D call in the table, TRBD2, was not verified against the DNA. TRBV12-2 is tagged as a pseudogene. The CDR3 protein is CASRLGPSEGPDTQYF. CDR3 coding DNA: TGTGCAAGTCGCTTAGGTCCTAGCGAGGGCCCAGATACGCAGTATTTT.